This TCR beta chain was sequenced during a study of blood T cell repertoires in COVID-19. About the research overall: Acute-phase and convalescent COVID-19 samples originated in the United States, Italy and Spain.

The germline V gene has CDR1 SGHTA and CDR2 FQGNSA. The CDR3 is 16 amino acids. Unmatched junction bases numbered 6, after V lost 5 bases and J lost 3 bases. The protocol was immunoSEQ multiplex PCR, while the TCRdb copy is restricted to in-frame clones and leaves out a portion. The top ten hold roughly 7% of the sample, which has under 350,000 clones, over 75% seen once. A remark on this clone: The identical CDR3 is also encoded by other nucleotide sequences in the sample.

This receptor was taken from a human donor in a cohort sampled during active COVID-19. The specimen sequenced was peripheral blood. The chain combines TRBV7-2 with TRBJ2-3, with 12 positions matching TRBD2. The CDR3 loop reads CASSPGTSGGTDTQYF. DNA for the CDR3: TGTGCCAGCAGCCCCGGAACTAGCGGGGGGACAGATACGCAGTATTTT.